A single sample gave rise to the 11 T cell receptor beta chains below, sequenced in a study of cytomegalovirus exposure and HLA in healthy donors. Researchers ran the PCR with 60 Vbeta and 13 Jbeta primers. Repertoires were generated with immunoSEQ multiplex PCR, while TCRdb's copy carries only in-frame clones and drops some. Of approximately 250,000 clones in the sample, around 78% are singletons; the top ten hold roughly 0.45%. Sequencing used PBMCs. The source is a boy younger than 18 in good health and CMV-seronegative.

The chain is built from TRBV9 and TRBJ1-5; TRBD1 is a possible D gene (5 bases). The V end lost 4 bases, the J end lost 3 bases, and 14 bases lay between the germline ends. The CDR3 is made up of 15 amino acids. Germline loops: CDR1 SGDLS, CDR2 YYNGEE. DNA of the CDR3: TGTGCCAGCAGCCGGGGGGGGGAGCCCAATCAGCCCCAGCATTTT. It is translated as CASSRGGEPNQPQHF.

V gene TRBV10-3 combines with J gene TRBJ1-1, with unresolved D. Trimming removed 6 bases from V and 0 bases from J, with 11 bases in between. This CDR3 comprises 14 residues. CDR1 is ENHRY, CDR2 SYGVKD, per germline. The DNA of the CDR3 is TGTGCCATCAGCCCCGGGGTACTGAACACTGAAGCTTTCTTT. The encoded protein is CAISPGVLNTEAFF.

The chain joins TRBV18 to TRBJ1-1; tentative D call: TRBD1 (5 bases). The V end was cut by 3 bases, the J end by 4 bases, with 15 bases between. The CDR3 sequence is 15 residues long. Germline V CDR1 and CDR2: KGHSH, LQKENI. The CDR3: CASSPSGGLGTEAFF. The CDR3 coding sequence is TGTGCCAGCTCACCTTCGGGGGGGTTGGGCACTGAAGCTTTCTTT.

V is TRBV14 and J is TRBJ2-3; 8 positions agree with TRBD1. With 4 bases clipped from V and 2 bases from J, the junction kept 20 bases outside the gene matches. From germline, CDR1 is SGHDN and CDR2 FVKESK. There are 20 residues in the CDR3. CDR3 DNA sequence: TGTGCCAGCAGCCGAGGGGACAGGTCTGATTTTGCGGCGGACACAGATACGCAGTATTTT. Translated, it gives CASSRGDRSDFAADTDTQYF.

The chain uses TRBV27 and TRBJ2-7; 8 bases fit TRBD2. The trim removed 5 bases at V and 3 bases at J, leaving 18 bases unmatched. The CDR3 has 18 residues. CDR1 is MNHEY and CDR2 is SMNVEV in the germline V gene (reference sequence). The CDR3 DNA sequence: TGTGCCAGCAGTCACACTTCGGGACTAGGGATGAGGTTCTACGAGCAGTACTTC. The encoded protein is CASSHTSGLGMRFYEQYF.

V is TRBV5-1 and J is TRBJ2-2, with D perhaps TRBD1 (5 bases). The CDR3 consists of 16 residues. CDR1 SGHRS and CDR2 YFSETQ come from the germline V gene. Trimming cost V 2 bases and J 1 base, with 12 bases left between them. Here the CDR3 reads CASSLQAGRNTGELFF. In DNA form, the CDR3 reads TGCGCCAGCAGCTTACAGGCAGGGCGGAACACCGGGGAGCTGTTTTTT.

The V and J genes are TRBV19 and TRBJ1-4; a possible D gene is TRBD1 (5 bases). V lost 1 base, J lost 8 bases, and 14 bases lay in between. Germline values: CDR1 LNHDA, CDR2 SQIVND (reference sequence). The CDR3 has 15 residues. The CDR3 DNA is TGTGCCAGTAGTATAGGAGTCAGGGTAGGGGAAAAACTGTTTTTT. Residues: CASSIGVRVGEKLFF.

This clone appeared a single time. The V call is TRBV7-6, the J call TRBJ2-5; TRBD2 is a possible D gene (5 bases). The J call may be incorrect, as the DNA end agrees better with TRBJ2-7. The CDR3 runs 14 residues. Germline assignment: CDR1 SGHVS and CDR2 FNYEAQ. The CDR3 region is CASSRTASSYEQYF. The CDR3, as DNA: TGTGCCAGCAGCCGGACTGCGAGCTCCTACGAGCAGTACTTC.

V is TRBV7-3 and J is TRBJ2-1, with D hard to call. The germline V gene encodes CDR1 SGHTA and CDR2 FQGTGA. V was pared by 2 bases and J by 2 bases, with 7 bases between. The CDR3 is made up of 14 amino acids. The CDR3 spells CASSLAQPYNEQFF. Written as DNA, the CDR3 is TGTGCCAGCAGCTTAGCACAGCCCTACAATGAGCAGTTCTTC.

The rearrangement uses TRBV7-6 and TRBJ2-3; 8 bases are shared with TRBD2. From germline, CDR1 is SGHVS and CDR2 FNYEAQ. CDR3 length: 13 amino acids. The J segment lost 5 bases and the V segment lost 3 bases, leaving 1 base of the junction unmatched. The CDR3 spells CASSFRGGDTQYF. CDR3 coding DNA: TGTGCCAGCAGCTTCCGGGGGGGAGATACGCAGTATTTT.

CDR3 nucleotide sequence: TGTGCCAGCAGCGAGGCGGGGGGCCCGTACGAGCAGTACTTC. The encoded protein is CASSEAGGPYEQYF. The chain has TRBV9 and TRBJ2-5, with 8 bases lining up with TRBD2. Judging by the DNA end, TRBJ2-7 fits better; the J call may be wrong. The CDR3 is made up of 14 amino acids. Germline V CDR1 and CDR2: SGDLS, YYNGEE.